This T cell receptor (beta chain) was identified during a study of blood T cell repertoires in COVID-19. About the research overall: The cDNA or gDNA used as material had been derived from T cells, B-cell-depleted T cells, or PBMCs.

This clone was picked up a small number of times. Sequencing was performed with immunoSEQ multiplex PCR; in TCRdb, only in-frame clones are kept and a portion is missing. The data hold 25,000 to 35,000 clones, with roughly 90% observed a single time. The V gene lost 7 bases and the J gene lost 2 bases, with 13 bases spanning the gap. The length of the CDR3 is 14 residues. Germline V CDR1 and CDR2: MDHEN, SYDVKM. Sequenced sample: peripheral blood. V is TRBV28 and J is TRBJ2-3; possibly TRBD2 for D (7 bases). The receptor was derived from a man in his 60s with active COVID-19. The CDR3 nucleotides read TGTGCCAGCACCCGGGGGGCCGACACAGATACGCAGTATTTT. It yields the protein CASTRGADTDTQYF.